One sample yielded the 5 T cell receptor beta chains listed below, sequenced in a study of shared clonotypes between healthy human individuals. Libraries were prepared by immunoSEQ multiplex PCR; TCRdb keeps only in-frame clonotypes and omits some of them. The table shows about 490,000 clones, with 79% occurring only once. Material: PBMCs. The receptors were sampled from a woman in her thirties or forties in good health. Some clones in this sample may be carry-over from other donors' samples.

This CDR3 is CASSLGLATDTQYF. The DNA of the CDR3 is TGTGCCAGCAGCTTAGGACTAGCGACAGATACGCAGTATTTT. The chain is built from TRBV7-9 and TRBJ2-3; 8 bases match TRBD2. The CDR3 has 14 amino acids. Germline CDR1 and CDR2: SEHNR and FQNEAQ (reference sequence). Trimming at V came to 1 base and at J to 3 bases, leaving 0 bases not matched to a gene. Full variable domain (rest looked up from reference TRBV7-9 and TRBJ2-3): DTGVSQNPRHKITKRGQNVTFRCDPISEHNRLYWYRQTLGQGPEFLTYFQNEAQLEKSRLLSDRFSAERPKGSFSTLEIQRTEQGDSAMYLCASSLGLATDTQYFGPGTRLTVL.

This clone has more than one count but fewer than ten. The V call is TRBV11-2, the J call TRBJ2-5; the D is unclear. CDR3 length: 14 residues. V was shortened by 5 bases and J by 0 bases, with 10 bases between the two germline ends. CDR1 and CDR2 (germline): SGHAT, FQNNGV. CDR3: CASSLSDYQETQYF. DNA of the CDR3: TGTGCCAGCAGCCTATCTGACTACCAAGAGACCCAGTACTTC.

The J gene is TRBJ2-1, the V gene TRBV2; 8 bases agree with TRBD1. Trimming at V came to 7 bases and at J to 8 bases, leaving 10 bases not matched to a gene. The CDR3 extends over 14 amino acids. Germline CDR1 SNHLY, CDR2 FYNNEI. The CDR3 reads CASIADRGRDEQFF. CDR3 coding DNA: TGTGCCAGCATCGCCGACAGGGGCAGGGATGAGCAGTTCTTC.

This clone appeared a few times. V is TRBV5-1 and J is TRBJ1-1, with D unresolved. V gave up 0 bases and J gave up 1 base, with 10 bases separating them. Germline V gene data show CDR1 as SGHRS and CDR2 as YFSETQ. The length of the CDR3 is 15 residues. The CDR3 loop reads CASSLAAGANTEAFF. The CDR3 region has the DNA TGCGCCAGCAGCTTGGCTGCAGGTGCGAACACTGAAGCTTTCTTT.

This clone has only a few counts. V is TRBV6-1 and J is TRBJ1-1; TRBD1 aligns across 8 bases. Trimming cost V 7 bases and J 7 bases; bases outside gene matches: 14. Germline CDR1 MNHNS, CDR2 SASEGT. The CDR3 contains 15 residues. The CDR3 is CASTLPGQVKDEAFF. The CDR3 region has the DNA TGTGCCAGCACCCTACCGGGACAGGTGAAGGATGAAGCTTTCTTT.